Listed here are 26 T cell receptor beta chains from one sample, sequenced in a study of shared clonotypes between healthy human individuals. Sequenced by immunoSEQ multiplex PCR; TCRdb stores in-frame clones only, minus some. The sample holds about 480,000 clones, over 75% seen once. Source material: PBMCs. Receptor source: a woman aged 40 to 50 in good health. Some clones in this sample may be carry-over from other donors' samples.

About this clone itself: A single base is all that separates this from a far larger clone, so a read error is likely. The identical CDR3 is also encoded by other nucleotide sequences in the sample. This rearrangement joins TRBV5-4 to TRBJ2-6, with no clear D. V was clipped by 4 bases and J by 1 base, with 9 bases between them. CDR3 length: 15 amino acids. Germline lookup yields CDR1 SGHNT and CDR2 YYREEE (reference sequence). As DNA, the CDR3 is TGTGCCAGCAGCCAAGAAGGGTCTGGGGCCAACGTCCTGACTTTC. It translates to CASSQEGSGANVLTF.

This clone was detected a few times. The rearrangement links TRBV2 to TRBJ1-5; 8 nucleotides align to TRBD1. The germline CDR1 and CDR2 sequences are SNHLY and FYNNEI. This CDR3 has 16 amino acids. The V gene end was trimmed by 4 bases and the J gene end by 1 base; junction bases not matched to a gene: 6. The CDR3 coding sequence is TGTGCCAGCAGTGGGGGTGGACAGGGAAGCAATCAGCCCCAGCATTTT. This gives the protein CASSGGGQGSNQPQHF. The full variable domain, in which reference TRBV2 and TRBJ1-5 provide the parts outside the CDR3, is EPEVTQTPSHQVTQMGQEVILRCVPISNHLYFYWYRQILGQKVEFLVSFYNNEISEKSEIFDDQFSVERPDGSNFTLKIRSTKLEDSAMYFCASSGGGQGSNQPQHFGDGTRLSIL.

The chain has TRBV5-1 and TRBJ2-7; D is unresolved. The CDR3 length is 12 residues. CDR1 SGHRS and CDR2 YFSETQ come from the germline V gene. Deletions cut 1 base from V and 3 bases from J, with 5 bases between. The CDR3 sequence is CASSLKDYEQYF. The CDR3 region has the DNA TGCGCCAGCAGCTTGAAGGACTACGAGCAGTACTTC.

The chain combines TRBV7-8 with TRBJ2-7; D is perhaps TRBD1 or TRBD2 (6 bases each). The V end was cut by 2 bases, the J end by 2 bases, with 19 bases between. Germline CDR1 is SGHVS and CDR2 is FQNEAQ. This CDR3 has 17 residues. Here the CDR3 reads CASSLTRGPRWPYEQYF. CDR3 coding DNA: TGTGCCAGCAGCTTAACCCGGGGGCCCCGGTGGCCCTACGAGCAGTACTTC.

This clone was seen many times. The CDR3 loop is CASSPRGPSSGNTIYF. For the CDR3, the DNA is TGTGCCAGTAGCCCCCGTGGCCCTAGCTCTGGAAACACCATATATTTT. This chain links TRBV19 with TRBJ1-3; D is unclear. The germline V gene has CDR1 LNHDA and CDR2 SQIVND (reference sequence). The germline V and J ends were trimmed by 6 bases and 0 bases, with 15 bases remaining between them. The CDR3 length is 16 residues. Full variable domain (rest looked up from reference TRBV19 and TRBJ1-3): DGGITQSPKYLFRKEGQNVTLSCEQNLNHDAMYWYRQDPGQGLRLIYYSQIVNDFQKGDIAEGYSVSREKKESFPLTVTSAQKNPTAFYLCASSPRGPSSGNTIYFGEGSWLTVV.

The CDR3 spells CASSHYQGLVNEKLFF. The CDR3 region has the DNA TGCGCCAGCAGCCACTACCAGGGGTTGGTTAATGAAAAACTGTTTTTT. This chain links TRBV4-1 with TRBJ1-4, with D perhaps matching TRBD1 (6 bases). Germline V lookup: CDR1 MGHRA, CDR2 YSYEKL. This CDR3 is 16 amino acids long. Trimming took 3 bases from V and 4 from J, leaving 15 bases between them.

This clone was observed a few times. The V call is TRBV15, the J call TRBJ2-3; D uncertain. Germline-derived CDR1 and CDR2 are LNHNV and YYDKDF (reference sequence). The length of the CDR3 is 15 residues. Trimming took off 0 bases at V and 0 bases at J, with 7 bases between the two ends. CDR3 sequence (DNA): TGTGCCACCAGCAGAGATCGACTTAGCACAGATACGCAGTATTTT. Translated: CATSRDRLSTDTQYF.

V is TRBV10-3 and J is TRBJ2-1, with TRBD2 as a possible D gene (5 bases). This CDR3 region has 13 residues. Deletions cut 2 bases from V and 8 bases from J, with 10 bases between. Germline CDR1 is ENHRY and CDR2 is SYGVKD. The CDR3 DNA sequence: TGTGCCATCAGTGAGACCGGGAATTATGAGCAGTTCTTC. Its translation: CAISETGNYEQFF.

The chain couples TRBV16 to TRBJ1-4; 9 nucleotides agree with TRBD1. V lost 5 bases to trimming and J lost 7 bases; unmatched junction nucleotides: 8. This CDR3 contains 15 residues. Germline V gene data show CDR1 as KGHSY and CDR2 as FQNENV. The CDR3 loop reads CASSDRQGVTEKLFF. CDR3 DNA: TGTGCCAGCAGCGACCGACAGGGGGTTACTGAAAAACTGTTTTTT.

The rearrangement joins TRBV29-1 to TRBJ2-7, with a possible D match to TRBD2 (5 bases). V was shortened by 6 bases and J by 5 bases, with 17 bases between the two germline ends. CDR1 and CDR2 (germline): SQVTM, ANQGSEA. The CDR3 length is 13 residues. CDR3 sequence (DNA): TGCAGCGTCGCAAAGACGGGGTCCAACGAGCAGTACTTC. Translating gives CSVAKTGSNEQYF.

V gene TRBV10-1 combines with J gene TRBJ2-3; maybe TRBD1 (5 bases). V lost 8 bases, J lost 3 bases, and 21 bases lay in between. Germline loops: CDR1 WNHNN, CDR2 SYGVQD (reference sequence). The CDR3 totals 16 residues. The DNA for the CDR3 is TGCGCCAGCTCCAGGGTCAACCCCAGCACAACAGATACGCAGTATTTT. Translating gives CASSRVNPSTTDTQYF.

J is TRBJ2-2 and V is TRBV7-2, with a tentative D call TRBD2 (5 bases). Looked up from germline, CDR1 is SGHTA and CDR2 is FQGNSA. The CDR3 has 17 amino acids. The V gene lost 1 base and the J gene lost 5 bases, with 17 bases spanning the gap. The CDR3 DNA is TGTGCCAGCAGCTTAGAGAGGGCAGCAATGGGAACCGGGGAGCTGTTTTTT. Translating gives CASSLERAAMGTGELFF.

This chain connects TRBV7-3 to TRBJ2-1, with D tentatively TRBD1 or TRBD2 (5 bases each). The CDR3 length is 13 residues. Germline CDR1 SGHTA, CDR2 FQGTGA. V shed 4 bases and J shed 15 bases, with 19 bases lying between them. Written as DNA, the CDR3 is TGTGCCAGCAGCTGGGCCGGCGGTGAGGGGCGGTTCTTC. Its protein product is CASSWAGGEGRFF.

J is TRBJ2-1 and V is TRBV10-1; D possibly corresponds to TRBD2 (5 bases). V lost 4 bases to trimming and J lost 9 bases, with 10 bases between them. From germline, CDR1 is WNHNN and CDR2 SYGVQD (reference sequence). CDR3 size: 12 residues. For the CDR3, the DNA is TGCGCCAGCAGTGTAGGACTGGTTGAGCAGTTCTTC. Translated: CASSVGLVEQFF.

Of note for this clone: With a much larger clone just one base away, this may be a read error. Other DNA sequences in the same sample also yield this CDR3. This chain joins TRBV6-4 and TRBJ2-2; D gene uncertain. Germline V gene sequence: CDR1 MRHNA, CDR2 SNTAGT. V lost 2 bases and J lost 3, with 4 bases in between. The CDR3 contains 13 residues. The CDR3 here is CASSDRDTGELFF. CDR3 nucleotide sequence: TGTGCCAGCAGTGACCGGGACACCGGGGAGCTGTTTTTT.

This chain uses TRBV28 with TRBJ1-2, with D possibly being TRBD1 (5 bases). This CDR3 has 15 amino acids. V shed 2 bases and J shed 1 base, with 11 bases lying between them. Per the germline V gene, CDR1 is MDHEN and CDR2 is SYDVKM. The CDR3 nucleotides read TGTGCCAGCAGTTTAACGGGGGACCTTAACTATGGCTACACCTTC. It yields the protein CASSLTGDLNYGYTF.

The rearrangement uses TRBV28 and TRBJ2-5, with no clear D. The CDR3 runs 12 residues. V was cut by 2 bases and J by 5 bases, with 6 bases left in between. CDR1 MDHEN and CDR2 SYDVKM come from the germline V gene. In nucleotides, the CDR3 is TGTGCCAGCAGTTTACGGTTGGAGACCCAGTACTTC. This translates into CASSLRLETQYF.

The chain carries TRBV18 and TRBJ2-2, with 7 bases that match TRBD1. The J segment lost 5 bases and the V segment lost 4 bases, leaving 10 bases of the junction unmatched. Germline CDR1 and CDR2: KGHSH and LQKENI. The CDR3 runs 16 residues. CDR3 protein: CASSRDSARGTGELFF. CDR3 nucleotide sequence: TGTGCCAGCTCACGGGACAGCGCTAGGGGGACCGGGGAGCTGTTTTTT.

The chain couples TRBV7-2 to TRBJ1-4; the D is unclear. There are 13 residues in the CDR3. Trimming stripped 5 bases from V and 7 bases from J, with 11 bases between. Germline V gives CDR1 SGHTA, CDR2 FQGNSA. The CDR3: CASSPPTSEKLFF. Here the CDR3 DNA reads TGTGCCAGCAGCCCCCCGACGTCTGAAAAACTGTTTTTT.

V is TRBV9 and J is TRBJ2-1; D could derive from TRBD1 or TRBD2 (6 bases each). The CDR3 sequence is 16 residues long. CDR1 and CDR2 (germline): SGDLS, YYNGEE. With 4 bases removed from V and 8 bases from J, the gap between germline ends came to 22 bases. The CDR3 DNA reads TGTGCCAGCAGCCTGGAGGGGGATAGGGTCGGCCATGAGCAGTTCTTC. Amino acids: CASSLEGDRVGHEQFF.

The chain couples TRBV6-6 to TRBJ2-7, with 9 bases aligning to TRBD1. V shed 6 bases and J 3 bases; nucleotides not matched to a gene: 3. The CDR3 loop spans 13 amino acids. Looked up from germline, CDR1 is MNHNY and CDR2 is SVGAGI (reference sequence). CDR3 sequence: CASSRDRDYEQYF. In DNA form, the CDR3 reads TGTGCCAGCAGCCGGGACAGGGACTACGAGCAGTACTTC.

The rearrangement uses TRBV5-1 and TRBJ2-3; D uncertain. The CDR3 is 13 residues long. Between the trimmed V and J ends, which lost 2 bases and 3 bases, there was a span of 7 bases. The germline CDR1 and CDR2 sequences are SGHRS and YFSETQ. The CDR3 region is CASSFGDTDTQYF. The CDR3, as DNA: TGCGCCAGCAGCTTTGGAGATACAGATACGCAGTATTTT.

The J gene is TRBJ1-5, the V gene TRBV4-2; D gene unclear. The CDR3 length is 15 residues. The germline V gene has CDR1 LGHNA and CDR2 YNFKEQ. V was shortened by 2 bases and J by 2 bases, with 10 bases between the two germline ends. CDR3: CASSQKEDGNQPQHF. Written as DNA, the CDR3 is TGTGCCAGCAGCCAAAAAGAGGACGGCAATCAGCCCCAGCATTTT.

This clone was seen a single time. The chain employs TRBV7-2 and TRBJ2-7; 9 bases fit TRBD2. This CDR3 is built from 14 residues. Germline V gene data show CDR1 as SGHTA and CDR2 as FQGNSA. Germline trimming cut 5 bases from V and 4 bases from J; bases unmatched to any gene: 6. As DNA, the CDR3 is TGTGCCAGCAGCCCGGGACTAGCTCTGTACGAGCAGTACTTC. It encodes CASSPGLALYEQYF.

The chain employs TRBV6-1 and TRBJ1-4, with unresolved D. The CDR3 extends over 16 amino acids. From germline, CDR1 is MNHNS and CDR2 SASEGT. V gave up 4 bases and J gave up 0 bases, with 12 bases separating them. CDR3: CASSGPLGATNEKLFF. In DNA, the CDR3 is TGTGCCAGCAGTGGACCATTGGGTGCAACTAATGAAAAACTGTTTTTT.

The genes are TRBV11-2 and TRBJ2-3; 10 bases agree with TRBD2. Germline CDR1 is SGHAT and CDR2 is FQNNGV. This CDR3 spans 16 amino acids. J was trimmed by 4 bases and V by 1 base; bases with no gene match: 5. The CDR3 DNA reads as TGTGCCAGCAGCTTAGGGTCTAGCGGGAGTGCAGATACGCAGTATTTT. It specifies CASSLGSSGSADTQYF.